The clone carrying this T cell receptor (beta chain) was seen only once. This sample is part of a study of blood T cell repertoires in COVID-19. Germline CDR1 DFQATT, CDR2 SNEGSKA (reference sequence). The CDR3 contains 12 residues. V was trimmed by 8 bases and J by 1 base, leaving 11 bases between them. The authors' processing: Estimated nucleated cell counts came from reference gene primer amplification. The data were produced by immunoSEQ multiplex PCR, yet TCRdb's version contains in-frame clones alone and is incomplete. Clone size and the V and J calls come from that table; the DNA yielded D and trimming. The repertoire consists of just over 300,000 clones, with 75% to 90% occurring once and the leading ten covering 2.2%. Participants spanned ages roughly 18 to 90 years and resided in roughly 22 US areas. Allocation to cohorts depended on clinical history reported by the participants. Recovery meant two consecutive negative NP/OP PCR tests, professional clearance, or resolved symptoms.

The genes are TRBV20-1 and TRBJ1-2; no reliable D call. The sequencing sample was made of PBMCs or T cells enriched from blood (not recorded which). The sequence came from a man aged 30 to 45 who had recovered from COVID-19. In nucleotides, the CDR3 is TGCAGTTCCAGTGATAGTAACTATGGCTACACCTTC. Residues: CSSSDSNYGYTF.